Shown below are 15 T cell receptor beta chains from a single sample sequenced in a study of CD8+CD57+ T cells in acquired aplastic anemia. The use of genomic DNA as template underpinned the TCR beta VDJ and CDR3 profiling. In TCRdb, the reads were re-called with MiXCR into one record per CDR3 protein. The table lists a few hundred thousand distinct CDR3 sequences, about a third of them singletons. Sequences were obtained from sorted CD4+, CD8+, or CD8+CD57+ T cells (not recorded which) from PBMCs. The receptor source for this set is a human donor in good health, serving as a control.

This clonotype has only a few counts. In DNA, the CDR3 is TGTGCCAGCAGCCAAGGGGTGGGGCAGAACACCGGGGAGCTGTTTTTT. Protein product: CASSQGVGQNTGELFF. The chain links TRBV14 to TRBJ2-2; maybe TRBD1 (5 bases). This CDR3 has 16 amino acids. Per the germline V gene, CDR1 is SGHDN and CDR2 is FVKESK. V shed 1 base and J shed 1 base, with 10 bases lying between them.

The chain joins TRBV5-1 to TRBJ1-1; no clear D gene. This CDR3 is 15 amino acids long. Per the germline V gene, CDR1 is SGHRS and CDR2 is YFSETQ. The germline V and J ends were trimmed by 4 bases and 2 bases, with 15 bases remaining between them. The CDR3 coding sequence is TGCGCCAGCAGCCCCGTCGGGGAGATTAACACTGAAGCTTTCTTT. It encodes CASSPVGEINTEAFF. The variable domain in full, completed from reference TRBV5-1 and TRBJ1-1, reads KAGVTQTPRYLIKTRGQQVTLSCSPISGHRSVSWYQQTPGQGLQFLFEYFSETQRNKGNFPGRFSGRQFSNSRSEMNVSTLELGDSALYLCASSPVGEINTEAFFGQGTRLTVV.

The chain links TRBV24-1 to TRBJ1-2, with D possibly TRBD1 on 5 matching bases. The CDR3 is 15 amino acids. Trimming removed 3 bases at V and 8 bases at J, with 18 bases between. The germline V gene encodes CDR1 KGHDR and CDR2 SFDVKD. For the CDR3, the DNA is TGTGCCACCAGTGATCCAGCGGGAGGGGCGACCGGCTACACCTTC. It specifies CATSDPAGGATGYTF.

This clonotype was observed a handful of times. The genes are TRBV27 and TRBJ1-4, with no clear D. The ends were cut back, 6 bases at V and 1 base at J, with 9 bases in the middle. CDR3 length: 14 residues. Per the germline V gene, CDR1 is MNHEY and CDR2 is SMNVEV (reference sequence). This CDR3 is CASRGRETNEKLFF. The CDR3 nucleotides are TGTGCCAGCAGGGGAAGGGAAACTAATGAAAAACTGTTTTTT.

This clonotype was seen a handful of times. J is TRBJ2-4 and V is TRBV7-2; no clear D. With 7 bases removed from V and 6 bases from J, the gap between germline ends came to 13 bases. Germline values: CDR1 SGHTA, CDR2 FQGNSA. The CDR3 length is 13 residues. The CDR3 protein is CASNRIGPNIQYF. As DNA, the CDR3 is TGTGCCAGCAATAGGATAGGACCAAACATTCAGTACTTC.

This clonotype has ten or more counts. The chain has TRBV7-9 and TRBJ1-5; tentatively, D is TRBD1 (5 bases). CDR1 SEHNR and CDR2 FQNEAQ come from the germline V gene (reference sequence). V lost 1 base, J lost 5 bases, and 12 bases lay in between. This CDR3 has 15 residues. In nucleotides, the CDR3 is TGTGCCAGCAGCTTAGGAATCAGGGAAGATCAGCCCCAGCATTTT. The encoded protein is CASSLGIREDQPQHF. Complete variable domain (other parts from reference TRBV7-9 and TRBJ1-5): DTGVSQNPRHKITKRGQNVTFRCDPISEHNRLYWYRQTLGQGPEFLTYFQNEAQLEKSRLLSDRFSAERPKGSFSTLEIQRTEQGDSAMYLCASSLGIREDQPQHFGDGTRLSIL.

This clonotype was seen only a few times. V gene TRBV9 combines with J gene TRBJ2-5; D may be TRBD1 or TRBD2 (5 bases each). The CDR3 runs to 16 residues. The ends were cut back, 0 bases at V and 2 bases at J, with 14 bases in the middle. Germline lookup yields CDR1 SGDLS and CDR2 YYNGEE. CDR3 in DNA: TGTGCCAGCAGCGTAGGTCTAGTAGAGGGGCAAGAGACCCAGTACTTC. As protein: CASSVGLVEGQETQYF.

About this clonotype: A single base separates this from a much larger clone, so it may be a read error. CDR3 loop: CSARGTGGMDTEAFF. The CDR3 bases are TGCAGTGCTAGGGGGACAGGGGGGATGGACACTGAAGCTTTCTTT. The J gene is TRBJ1-1, the V gene TRBV20-1; 11 bases align to TRBD1. J gave up 3 bases and V 3 bases, and 6 bases lay outside the gene matches. The CDR3 is made up of 15 amino acids. CDR1 is DFQATT and CDR2 is SNEGSKA in the germline V gene (reference sequence).

The rearrangement joins TRBV10-3 to TRBJ1-2, with D unclear. The CDR3 consists of 14 residues. V shed 3 bases and J shed 5 bases, with 13 bases lying between them. Germline V gene data show CDR1 as ENHRY and CDR2 as SYGVKD. This chain's CDR3 is CAISDPLAGYGYTF. DNA of the CDR3: TGTGCCATCAGTGACCCCCTTGCTGGTTATGGCTACACCTTC.

Remarks on this clonotype: A junction end diverges from the germline sequence, so it may reflect a read error. The genes are TRBV7-2 and TRBJ2-7; 8 bases match TRBD2. This CDR3 is 14 amino acids long. CDR1 is SGHTA, CDR2 FQGNSA, per germline. The CDR3 reads CASSQGLAYYEQHF. As DNA, the CDR3 is TGTGCCAGTAGCCAAGGACTAGCCTACTACGAGCAGCACTTC.

The chain employs TRBV5-1 and TRBJ1-1; 7 positions agree with TRBD1. The CDR3 is 14 residues long. The germline V gene encodes CDR1 SGHRS and CDR2 YFSETQ. Trimming removed 4 bases from V and 1 base from J; junction bases left unmatched: 4. CDR3 in amino acids: CASSIGTANTEAFF. For the CDR3, the DNA is TGCGCCAGCAGCATCGGGACAGCGAACACTGAAGCTTTCTTT.

Only a few counts were recorded for this clonotype. The chain couples TRBV4-1 to TRBJ2-7; no firm D call. This CDR3 spans 13 amino acids. CDR1 and CDR2 (germline): MGHRA, YSYEKL. V lost 1 base and J 2 bases, leaving 6 bases between the germline ends. The CDR3 loop is CASSQARAYEQYF. DNA for the CDR3: TGCGCCAGCAGCCAAGCCAGAGCCTACGAGCAGTACTTC.

This clonotype was observed a few times. The CDR3 loop is CASSEGGTGSEVHGYTF. The CDR3 DNA is TGCGCCAGCAGCGAAGGGGGGACAGGGTCGGAGGTTCATGGCTACACCTTC. This chain uses TRBV5-1 with TRBJ1-2; 9 bases map to TRBD1. With 4 bases clipped from V and 6 bases from J, the junction kept 16 bases outside the gene matches. The CDR3 spans 17 residues. The germline V gene encodes CDR1 SGHRS and CDR2 YFSETQ.

This clonotype was recorded many times. This chain joins TRBV15 and TRBJ1-2; D is perhaps TRBD1 (6 bases). This CDR3 is built from 14 residues. Germline CDR1 and CDR2: LNHNV and YYDKDF (reference sequence). V was trimmed by 9 bases and J by 8 bases, leaving 22 bases between them. CDR3 amino acids: CATNDRSYGGGYTF. The CDR3 DNA follows: TGTGCCACGAATGACAGGTCATACGGCGGAGGCTACACCTTC.

The J gene is TRBJ1-6, the V gene TRBV20-1, with D possibly TRBD1 on 5 matching bases. Germline CDR1 is DFQATT and CDR2 is SNEGSKA (reference sequence). The germline V and J ends were trimmed by 1 base and 0 bases, with 7 bases remaining between them. The CDR3 sequence is 15 residues long. The DNA of the CDR3 is TGCAGTGCTAGAGTCGGGGGCTCCTATAATTCACCCCTCCACTTT. Its protein is CSARVGGSYNSPLHF.